A selection of T cell receptor beta chains follows, all from one sample in a study of CD8+ T cells in alopecia areata. This table comes from immunoSEQ multiplex PCR, and its TCRdb copy is limited to in-frame clones, with some not included. The table records 170,000 or so clones, 59% of them present only once. Here the sequenced sample was CD4+ T cells sorted from blood, taken at week 0. The receptors stem from a human donor with alopecia areata. CDR3s include the opening cysteine and the closing phenylalanine or tryptophan. D genes are given only for firm matches. Clone size is shown for a subset of rows, as once, few, many or a class of expanded clone.

j_gene	d_gene	abundance	v_gene	CDR3nt	CDR3aa
TRBJ1-5	-	few	TRBV29-1	TGCAGCGTTGGAGATGGGGGAAGTCAGCCCCAGCATTTT	CSVGDGGSQPQHF
TRBJ2-6	TRBD1	-	TRBV5-1	TGCGCCAGCAGCTTGAGGGACAGTCACTCTGGGGCCAACGTCCTGACTTTC	CASSLRDSHSGANVLTF
TRBJ2-5	-	-	TRBV29-1	TGCAGCGTTGAGTCCCGACAGCGGACCCAGTACTTC	CSVESRQRTQYF
TRBJ2-1	-	few	TRBV11-3	TGTGCCAGCAGCAACGCCGACAGGCTTTACAATGAGCAGTTCTTC	CASSNADRLYNEQFF
TRBJ1-4	-	few	TRBV29-1	TGCAGCGTTGATTCAGTGGGAAACGAAAAACTGTTTTTT	CSVDSVGNEKLFF
TRBJ2-1	-	-	TRBV19	TGTGCCAGTAGTAAGCCGGCGGCGGGGCGCAATGAGCAGTTCTTC	CASSKPAAGRNEQFF
TRBJ2-7	-	-	TRBV27	TGTGCCAGCAGTTTAATCGGCTACGAGCAGTACTTC	CASSLIGYEQYF
TRBJ2-5	-	-	TRBV15	TGTGCCACCAGCAGAGCACCCGGAGAGACCCAGTACTTC	CATSRAPGETQYF
TRBJ2-7	-	few	TRBV29-1	TGCAGCGCCAATTCACAGGGCTACGAGCAGTACTTC	CSANSQGYEQYF
TRBJ1-5	-	-	TRBV30	TGTGCCTGGAGTGTGGGGGGAAGCAATCAGCCCCAGCATTTT	CAWSVGGSNQPQHF